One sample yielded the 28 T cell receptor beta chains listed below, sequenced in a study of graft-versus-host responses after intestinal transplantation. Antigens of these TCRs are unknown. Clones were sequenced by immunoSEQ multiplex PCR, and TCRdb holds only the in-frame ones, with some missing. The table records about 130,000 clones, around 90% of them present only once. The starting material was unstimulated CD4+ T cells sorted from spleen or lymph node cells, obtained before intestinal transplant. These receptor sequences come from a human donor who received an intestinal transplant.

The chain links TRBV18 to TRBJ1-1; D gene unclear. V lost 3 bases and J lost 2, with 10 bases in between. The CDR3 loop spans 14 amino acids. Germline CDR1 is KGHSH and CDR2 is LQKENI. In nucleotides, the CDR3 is TGTGCCAGCTCACCTCAGAAACTTAACACTGAAGCTTTCTTT. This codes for CASSPQKLNTEAFF. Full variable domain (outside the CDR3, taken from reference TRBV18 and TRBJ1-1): NAGVMQNPRHLVRRRGQEARLRCSPMKGHSHVYWYRQLPEEGLKFMVYLQKENIIDESGMPKERFSAEFPKEGPSILRIQQVVRGDSAAYFCASSPQKLNTEAFFGQGTRLTVV.

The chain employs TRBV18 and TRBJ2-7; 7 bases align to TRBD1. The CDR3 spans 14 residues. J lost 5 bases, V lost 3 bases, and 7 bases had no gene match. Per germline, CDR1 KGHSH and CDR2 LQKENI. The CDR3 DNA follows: TGTGCCAGCTCACCGCGACAGGGAATGGACGAGCAGTACTTC. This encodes CASSPRQGMDEQYF.

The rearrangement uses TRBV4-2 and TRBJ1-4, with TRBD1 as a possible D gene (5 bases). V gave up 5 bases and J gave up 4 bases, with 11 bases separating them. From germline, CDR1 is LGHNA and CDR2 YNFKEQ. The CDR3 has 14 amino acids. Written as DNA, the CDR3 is TGTGCCAGCAGCGGCGACAGCAGTAATGAAAAACTGTTTTTT. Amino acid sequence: CASSGDSSNEKLFF.

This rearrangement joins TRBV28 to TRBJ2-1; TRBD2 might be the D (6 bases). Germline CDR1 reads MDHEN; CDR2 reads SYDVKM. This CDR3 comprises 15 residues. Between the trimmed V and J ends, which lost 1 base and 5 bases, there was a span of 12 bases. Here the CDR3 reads CASSLLRGAHNEQFF. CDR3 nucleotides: TGTGCCAGCAGTTTATTGCGCGGGGCCCACAATGAGCAGTTCTTC.

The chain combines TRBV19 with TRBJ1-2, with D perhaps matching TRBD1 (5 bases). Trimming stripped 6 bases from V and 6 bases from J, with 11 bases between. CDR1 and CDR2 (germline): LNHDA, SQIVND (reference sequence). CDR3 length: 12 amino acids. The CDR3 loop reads CASSREGDGYTF. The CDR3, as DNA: TGTGCCAGTAGCAGGGAAGGGGATGGCTACACCTTC.

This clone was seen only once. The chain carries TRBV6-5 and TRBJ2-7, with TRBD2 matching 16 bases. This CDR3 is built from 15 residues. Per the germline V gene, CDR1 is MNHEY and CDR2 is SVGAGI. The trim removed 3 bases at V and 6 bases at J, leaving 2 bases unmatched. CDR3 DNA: TGTGCCAGCAGTTATGGGACTAGCGGGAGGGCCGAGCAGTACTTC. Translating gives CASSYGTSGRAEQYF.

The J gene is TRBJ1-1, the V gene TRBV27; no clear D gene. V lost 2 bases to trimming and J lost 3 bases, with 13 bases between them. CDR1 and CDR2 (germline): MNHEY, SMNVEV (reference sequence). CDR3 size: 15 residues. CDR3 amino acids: CASSLGISAYTEAFF. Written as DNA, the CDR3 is TGTGCCAGCAGTTTAGGGATCAGCGCTTACACTGAAGCTTTCTTT.

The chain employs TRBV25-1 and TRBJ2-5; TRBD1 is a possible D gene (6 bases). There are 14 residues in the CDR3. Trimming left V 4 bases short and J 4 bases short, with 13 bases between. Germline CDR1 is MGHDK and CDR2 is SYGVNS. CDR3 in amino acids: CASSAGHLGETQYF. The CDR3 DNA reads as TGTGCCAGCAGTGCGGGACACTTAGGAGAGACCCAGTACTTC. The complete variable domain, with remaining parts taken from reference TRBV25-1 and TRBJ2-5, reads EADIYQTPRYLVIGTGKKITLECSQTMGHDKMYWYQQDPGMELHLIHYSYGVNSTEKGDLSSESTVSRIRTEHFPLTLESARPSHTSQYLCASSAGHLGETQYFGPGTRLLVL.

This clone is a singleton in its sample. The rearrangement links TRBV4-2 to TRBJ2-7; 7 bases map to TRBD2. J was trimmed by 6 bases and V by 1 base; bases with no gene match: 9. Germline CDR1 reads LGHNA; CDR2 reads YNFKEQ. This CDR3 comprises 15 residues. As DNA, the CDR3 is TGTGCCAGCAGCCAAGGGGCGGGAGCCTCCCTCGAGCAGTACTTC. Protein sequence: CASSQGAGASLEQYF.

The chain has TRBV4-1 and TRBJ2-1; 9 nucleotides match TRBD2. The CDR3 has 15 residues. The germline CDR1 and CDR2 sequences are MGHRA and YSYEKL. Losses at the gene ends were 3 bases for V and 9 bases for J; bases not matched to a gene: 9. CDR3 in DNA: TGCGCCAGCAGCCAGCGGGAGGGTCCGTATGTTGAGCAGTTCTTC. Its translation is CASSQREGPYVEQFF.

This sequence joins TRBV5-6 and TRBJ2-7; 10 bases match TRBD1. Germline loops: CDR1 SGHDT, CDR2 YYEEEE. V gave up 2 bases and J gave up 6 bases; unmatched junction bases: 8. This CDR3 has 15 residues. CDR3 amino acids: CASSFRTGGFGEQYF. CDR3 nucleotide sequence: TGTGCCAGCAGCTTCAGGACAGGGGGTTTTGGCGAGCAGTACTTC. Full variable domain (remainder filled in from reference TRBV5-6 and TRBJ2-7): DAGVTQSPTHLIKTRGQQVTLRCSPKSGHDTVSWYQQALGQGPQFIFQYYEEEERQRGNFPDRFSGHQFPNYSSELNVNALLLGDSALYLCASSFRTGGFGEQYFGPGTRLTVT.

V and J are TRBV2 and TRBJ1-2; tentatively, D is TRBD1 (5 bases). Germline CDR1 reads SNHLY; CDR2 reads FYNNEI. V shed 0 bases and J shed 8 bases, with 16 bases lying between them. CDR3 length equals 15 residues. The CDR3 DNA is TGTGCCAGCAGTGAAGCAAAGTTGGGACTTTACGGCTACACCTTC. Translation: CASSEAKLGLYGYTF.

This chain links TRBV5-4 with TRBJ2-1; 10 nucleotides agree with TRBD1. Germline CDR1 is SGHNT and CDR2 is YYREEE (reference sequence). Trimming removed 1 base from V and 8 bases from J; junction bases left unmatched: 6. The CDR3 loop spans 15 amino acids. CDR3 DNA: TGTGCCAGCAGCTTGCAGGGACAGGGGATAGATGAGCAGTTCTTC. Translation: CASSLQGQGIDEQFF.

As DNA, the CDR3 is TGTGCCAGCGGAGGGACAGAGTACAATGAGCAGTTCTTC. This encodes CASGGTEYNEQFF. The chain is built from TRBV6-9 and TRBJ2-1; weak D call: TRBD1 (7 bases). This CDR3 contains 13 residues. With 8 bases removed from V and 4 bases from J, the gap between germline ends came to 12 bases. Germline CDR1 MNHGY, CDR2 SVAAGI.

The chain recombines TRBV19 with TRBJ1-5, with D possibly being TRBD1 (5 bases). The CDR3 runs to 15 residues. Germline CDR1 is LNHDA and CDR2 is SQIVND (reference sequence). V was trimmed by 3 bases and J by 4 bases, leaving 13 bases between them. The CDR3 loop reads CASSIGTGGNQPQHF. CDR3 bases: TGTGCCAGTAGTATTGGGACGGGTGGGAATCAGCCCCAGCATTTT.

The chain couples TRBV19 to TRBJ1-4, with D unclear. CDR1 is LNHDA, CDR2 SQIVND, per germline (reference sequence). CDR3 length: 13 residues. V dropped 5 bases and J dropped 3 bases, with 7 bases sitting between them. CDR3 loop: CASSLSSNEKLFF. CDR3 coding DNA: TGTGCCAGTAGTTTGAGCTCTAATGAAAAACTGTTTTTT.

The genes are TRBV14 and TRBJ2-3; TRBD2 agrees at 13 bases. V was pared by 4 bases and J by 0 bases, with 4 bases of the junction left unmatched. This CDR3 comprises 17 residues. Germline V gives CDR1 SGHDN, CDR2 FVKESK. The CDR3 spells CASSRGTSGKSTDTQYF. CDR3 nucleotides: TGTGCCAGCAGCCGCGGGACTAGCGGGAAAAGCACAGATACGCAGTATTTT. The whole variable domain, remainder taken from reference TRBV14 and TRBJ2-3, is EAGVTQFPSHSVIEKGQTVTLRCDPISGHDNLYWYRRVMGKEIKFLLHFVKESKQDESGMPNNRFLAERTGGTYSTLKVQPAELEDSGVYFCASSRGTSGKSTDTQYFGPGTRLTVL.

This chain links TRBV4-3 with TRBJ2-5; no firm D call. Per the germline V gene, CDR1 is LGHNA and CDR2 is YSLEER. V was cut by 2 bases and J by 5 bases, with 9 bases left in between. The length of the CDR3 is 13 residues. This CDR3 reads CASSQQLRETQYF. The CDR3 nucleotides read TGCGCCAGCAGCCAACAACTTAGGGAGACCCAGTACTTC.

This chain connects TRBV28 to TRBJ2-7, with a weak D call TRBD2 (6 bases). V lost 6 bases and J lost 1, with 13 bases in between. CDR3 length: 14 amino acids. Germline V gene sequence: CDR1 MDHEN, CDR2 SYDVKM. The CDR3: CASSYGSGSYEQYF. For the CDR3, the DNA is TGTGCCAGCAGCTACGGTAGCGGATCCTACGAGCAGTACTTC.

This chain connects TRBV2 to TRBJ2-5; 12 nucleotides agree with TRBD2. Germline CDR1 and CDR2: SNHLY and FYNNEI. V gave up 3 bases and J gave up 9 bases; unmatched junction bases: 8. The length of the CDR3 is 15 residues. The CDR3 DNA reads TGTGCCAGCAGTGACGGGACTAGCGGGCGAGAAGCCCAGTACTTC. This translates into CASSDGTSGREAQYF. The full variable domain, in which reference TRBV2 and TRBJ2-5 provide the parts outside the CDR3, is EPEVTQTPSHQVTQMGQEVILRCVPISNHLYFYWYRQILGQKVEFLVSFYNNEISEKSEIFDDQFSVERPDGSNFTLKIRSTKLEDSAMYFCASSDGTSGREAQYFGPGTRLLVL.

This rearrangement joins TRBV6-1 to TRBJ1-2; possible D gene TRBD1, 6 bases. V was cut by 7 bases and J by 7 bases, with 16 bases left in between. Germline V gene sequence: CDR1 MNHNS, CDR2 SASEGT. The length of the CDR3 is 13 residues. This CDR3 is CASIPGVGSGYTF. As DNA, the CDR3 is TGTGCCAGCATTCCAGGGGTGGGAAGTGGCTACACCTTC.

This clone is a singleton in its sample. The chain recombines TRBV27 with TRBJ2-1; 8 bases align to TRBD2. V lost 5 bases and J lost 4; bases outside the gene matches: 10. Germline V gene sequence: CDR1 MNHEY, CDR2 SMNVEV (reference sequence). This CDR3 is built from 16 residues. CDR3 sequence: CASSPRLAPAYNEQFF. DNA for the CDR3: TGTGCCAGCAGTCCAAGACTAGCGCCAGCTTACAATGAGCAGTTCTTC.

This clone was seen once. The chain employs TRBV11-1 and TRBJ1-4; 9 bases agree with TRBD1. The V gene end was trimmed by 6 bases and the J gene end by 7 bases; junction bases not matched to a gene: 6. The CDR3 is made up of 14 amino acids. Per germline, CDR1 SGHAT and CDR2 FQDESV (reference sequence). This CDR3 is CASSRTGELEKLFF. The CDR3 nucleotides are TGTGCCAGCAGTCGGACAGGGGAACTTGAAAAACTGTTTTTT.

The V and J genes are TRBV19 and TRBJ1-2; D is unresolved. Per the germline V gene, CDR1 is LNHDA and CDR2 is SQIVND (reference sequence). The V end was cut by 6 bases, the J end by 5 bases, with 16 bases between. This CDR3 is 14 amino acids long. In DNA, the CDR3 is TGTGCCAGTAGGGGCCGTTCCCGTGAATATGGCTACACCTTC. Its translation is CASRGRSREYGYTF. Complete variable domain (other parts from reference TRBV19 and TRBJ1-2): DGGITQSPKYLFRKEGQNVTLSCEQNLNHDAMYWYRQDPGQGLRLIYYSQIVNDFQKGDIAEGYSVSREKKESFPLTVTSAQKNPTAFYLCASRGRSREYGYTFGSGTRLTVV.

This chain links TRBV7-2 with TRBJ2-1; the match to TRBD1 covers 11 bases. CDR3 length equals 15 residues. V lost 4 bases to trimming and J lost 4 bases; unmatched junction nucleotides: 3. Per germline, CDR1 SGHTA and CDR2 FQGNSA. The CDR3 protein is CASSWDRGGYNEQFF. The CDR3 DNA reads TGTGCCAGCAGCTGGGACAGGGGGGGATACAATGAGCAGTTCTTC.

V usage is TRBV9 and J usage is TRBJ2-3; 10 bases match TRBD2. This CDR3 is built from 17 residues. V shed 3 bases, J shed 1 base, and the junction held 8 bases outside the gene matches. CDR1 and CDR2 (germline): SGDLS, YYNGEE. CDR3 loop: CASSARGGLAGTDTQYF. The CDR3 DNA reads TGTGCCAGCAGCGCCCGAGGAGGACTAGCGGGCACAGATACGCAGTATTTT. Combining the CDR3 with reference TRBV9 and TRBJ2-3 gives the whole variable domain DSGVTQTPKHLITATGQRVTLRCSPRSGDLSVYWYQQSLDQGLQFLIQYYNGEERAKGNILERFSAQQFPDLHSELNLSSLELGDSALYFCASSARGGLAGTDTQYFGPGTRLTVL.

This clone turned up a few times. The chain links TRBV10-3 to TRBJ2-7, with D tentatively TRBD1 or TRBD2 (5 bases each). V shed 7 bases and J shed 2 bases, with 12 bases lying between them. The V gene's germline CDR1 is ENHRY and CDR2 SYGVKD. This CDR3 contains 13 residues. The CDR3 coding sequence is TGTGCCATCAAGAGGGACGGTACCTACGAGCAGTACTTC. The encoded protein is CAIKRDGTYEQYF.

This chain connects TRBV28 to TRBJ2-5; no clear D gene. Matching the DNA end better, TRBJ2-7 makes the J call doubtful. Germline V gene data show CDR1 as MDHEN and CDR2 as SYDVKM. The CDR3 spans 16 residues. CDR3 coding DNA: TGTGCCAGCAGTTTAGACCTTCTCAAAAGCTCCTACGAGCAGTACTTC. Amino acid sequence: CASSLDLLKSSYEQYF.